These 31 T cell receptor beta chains originate from one sample sequenced in a study of blood T cell repertoires in COVID-19. Sequencing used immunoSEQ multiplex PCR; TCRdb keeps in-frame clones, though not all of them. Of some 270,000 clones in the sample, around 84% were seen once. Sequenced sample: PBMCs or T cells enriched from blood (not recorded which). These receptors all come from a woman in her 50s who had been exposed to COVID-19.

J is TRBJ1-1 and V is TRBV7-9; D call uncertain. CDR3 length: 16 residues. The germline V gene encodes CDR1 SEHNR and CDR2 FQNEAQ (reference sequence). V lost 2 bases and J lost 1, with 14 bases in between. CDR3: CASSLSIQLQNTEAFF. The CDR3 DNA is TGTGCCAGCAGCTTATCCATCCAACTACAGAACACTGAAGCTTTCTTT.

The rearrangement uses TRBV19 and TRBJ1-2, with D uncertain. This CDR3 is built from 12 residues. Trimming cost V 4 bases and J 8 bases, with 11 bases left between them. Germline values: CDR1 LNHDA, CDR2 SQIVND (reference sequence). The CDR3 nucleotides read TGTGCCAGTAGTACAGGATTAGGAGGCTACACCTTC. As protein: CASSTGLGGYTF.

The genes are TRBV19 and TRBJ2-7, with 9 bases matching TRBD1. The CDR3 length is 15 residues. CDR1 is LNHDA and CDR2 is SQIVND in the germline V gene (reference sequence). V lost 6 bases and J lost 3; bases outside the gene matches: 9. The CDR3 protein is CASSRGGQGIYEQYF. The CDR3 nucleotides are TGTGCCAGTAGCCGCGGAGGACAGGGGATCTACGAGCAGTACTTC.

This sequence joins TRBV20-1 and TRBJ2-7, with D uncertain. V lost 3 bases and J 1 base, leaving 10 bases between the germline ends. CDR1 is DFQATT and CDR2 is SNEGSKA in the germline V gene (reference sequence). This CDR3 comprises 13 residues. The CDR3 here is CSASDFRSYEQYF. The CDR3 DNA sequence: TGCAGTGCTAGTGATTTCCGGTCCTACGAGCAGTACTTC.

This clone was detected only a few times. J is TRBJ2-2 and V is TRBV7-3, with D possibly matching TRBD1 (6 bases). Looked up from germline, CDR1 is SGHTA and CDR2 is FQGTGA. V shed 5 bases and J shed 6 bases, with 13 bases lying between them. CDR3 length: 14 amino acids. The CDR3 protein is CASSAKTGAGELFF. In DNA form, the CDR3 reads TGTGCCAGCAGCGCCAAGACAGGAGCCGGGGAGCTGTTTTTT.

The chain has TRBV2 and TRBJ2-3; 14 bases align to TRBD2. The CDR3 has 16 residues. CDR1 is SNHLY and CDR2 is FYNNEI in the germline V gene. The ends lost 4 bases at V and 8 bases at J; junction bases unmatched: 8. This CDR3 reads CASSGPTSGGAGTQYF. The CDR3 bases are TGTGCCAGCAGTGGTCCGACTAGCGGGGGGGCCGGTACGCAGTATTTT. Variable domain in full (rest from reference TRBV2 and TRBJ2-3): EPEVTQTPSHQVTQMGQEVILRCVPISNHLYFYWYRQILGQKVEFLVSFYNNEISEKSEIFDDQFSVERPDGSNFTLKIRSTKLEDSAMYFCASSGPTSGGAGTQYFGPGTRLTVL.

In DNA, the CDR3 is TGTGCCAGCCGAGGACAGGGAAATTCACCCCTCCACTTT. This sequence encodes CASRGQGNSPLHF. The chain links TRBV12-3 or TRBV12-4 to TRBJ1-6, with 8 nucleotides matching TRBD1. This CDR3 has 13 amino acids. V gave up 8 bases and J gave up 7 bases; unmatched junction bases: 4.

The rearrangement uses TRBV19 and TRBJ1-1; no clear D. Germline V gene sequence: CDR1 LNHDA, CDR2 SQIVND (reference sequence). Deletions cut 5 bases from V and 0 bases from J, with 4 bases between. The CDR3 is 12 amino acids. The CDR3: CASSLMNTEAFF. In nucleotides, the CDR3 is TGTGCCAGTAGTCTTATGAACACTGAAGCTTTCTTT.

This clone was seen only a few times. The rearrangement links TRBV19 to TRBJ1-1, with 7 nucleotides matching TRBD1. V dropped 6 bases and J dropped 6; count of bases not matched to a gene: 7. Germline V gene sequence: CDR1 LNHDA, CDR2 SQIVND (reference sequence). The CDR3 runs to 13 residues. CDR3: CASRNRGRAEAFF. In DNA form, the CDR3 reads TGTGCCAGTAGGAACAGGGGAAGGGCTGAAGCTTTCTTT.

The chain has TRBV6-1 and TRBJ2-3, with TRBD2 matching over 7 bases. Germline V lookup: CDR1 MNHNS, CDR2 SASEGT. The V segment lost 3 bases and the J segment 6 bases; nucleotides outside the gene matches: 15. CDR3 size: 17 residues. The CDR3 spells CASSDRRLGSGADTQYF. Here the CDR3 DNA reads TGTGCCAGCAGTGACAGGCGGCTAGGAAGCGGGGCGGATACGCAGTATTTT.

This clone was observed at least ten times. The V and J genes are TRBV7-9 and TRBJ1-6; D possibly corresponds to TRBD1 (6 bases). The V gene lost 5 bases and the J gene lost 6 bases, with 11 bases spanning the gap. This CDR3 is 14 amino acids long. CDR1 SEHNR and CDR2 FQNEAQ come from the germline V gene (reference sequence). This CDR3 reads CASSLQGGNSPLHF. The CDR3 nucleotides are TGTGCCAGCAGCCTACAGGGTGGTAATTCACCCCTCCACTTT. Complete variable domain (other parts from reference TRBV7-9 and TRBJ1-6): DTGVSQNPRHKITKRGQNVTFRCDPISEHNRLYWYRQTLGQGPEFLTYFQNEAQLEKSRLLSDRFSAERPKGSFSTLEIQRTEQGDSAMYLCASSLQGGNSPLHFGNGTRLTVT.

The V gene is TRBV6-5, the J gene TRBJ1-5, with D possibly being TRBD1 (5 bases). V lost 6 bases and J 7 bases, leaving 13 bases between the germline ends. CDR3 length equals 13 residues. Germline lookup yields CDR1 MNHEY and CDR2 SVGAGI. CDR3 region: CASRLQVGQPQHF. CDR3 DNA sequence: TGTGCCAGCAGATTACAGGTCGGACAGCCCCAGCATTTT.

This clone showed up just once. J is TRBJ1-1 and V is TRBV19; a weak D match, TRBD1 (5 bases). Germline V gene lookup returns CDR1 LNHDA and CDR2 SQIVND (reference sequence). The V end was cut by 8 bases, the J end by 0 bases, with 10 bases between. The length of the CDR3 is 13 residues. CDR3 coding DNA: TGTGCCAGTTCCGACAGCCTGAACACTGAAGCTTTCTTT. Its translation is CASSDSLNTEAFF.

This clone was observed a handful of times. J is TRBJ1-1 and V is TRBV10-1, with 9 nucleotides matching TRBD1. The junction had 5 bases not matched to a gene; V was cut back by 8 bases and J by 4 bases. The V gene's germline CDR1 is WNHNN and CDR2 SYGVQD (reference sequence). This CDR3 contains 13 residues. The CDR3 protein is CASSGDRATEAFF. DNA for the CDR3: TGCGCCAGCTCGGGGGACAGGGCCACTGAAGCTTTCTTT.

The chain recombines TRBV10-2 with TRBJ1-5; TRBD1 might be the D (5 bases). Trimming removed 7 bases from V and 6 bases from J, with 13 bases in between. Germline assignment: CDR1 WSHSY and CDR2 SAAADI. The CDR3 is 13 amino acids. The CDR3 nucleotides read TGCGCCAGCACCCAGGGAATGGGTCAGCCCCAGCATTTT. This codes for CASTQGMGQPQHF.

The chain has TRBV5-8 and TRBJ2-5, with no clear D. Germline CDR1 and CDR2: SGHTS and YDEGEE. CDR3 length: 13 residues. V shed 2 bases and J shed 4 bases, with 9 bases lying between them. The CDR3 reads CASSLVRGETQYF. The CDR3 region has the DNA TGTGCCAGCAGCTTAGTGAGAGGAGAGACCCAGTACTTC.

V and J are TRBV7-8 and TRBJ2-2; D gene unclear. This CDR3 spans 15 amino acids. Germline-derived CDR1 and CDR2 are SGHVS and FQNEAQ. The ends were cut back, 2 bases at V and 5 bases at J, with 12 bases in the middle. CDR3 nucleotides: TGTGCCAGCAGCTTACAATCGCGATTTACCGGGGAGCTGTTTTTT. Amino acids: CASSLQSRFTGELFF.

V is TRBV6-2 or TRBV6-3 and J is TRBJ2-7; D is unresolved. CDR1 is MNHEY, CDR2 SVGEGT, per germline. The CDR3 contains 13 residues. Trimming pared 2 bases from V and 2 bases from J, leaving 7 bases between. The CDR3, as DNA: TGTGCCAGCAGTTACCCCTCTACCTACGAGCAGTACTTC. It translates to CASSYPSTYEQYF.

This chain's CDR3 is CASSLQGRATMNTEAFF. The DNA of the CDR3 is TGTGCCAGCAGCCTGCAGGGCCGGGCCACGATGAACACTGAAGCTTTCTTT. This chain joins TRBV5-8 and TRBJ1-1; D is perhaps TRBD1 (5 bases). V lost 4 bases and J 0 bases, leaving 19 bases between the germline ends. The CDR3 runs to 17 residues. The germline gives CDR1 SGHTS, CDR2 YDEGEE.

The gene calls are TRBV5-1 and TRBJ2-7; 12 bases map to TRBD2. After removal of 3 bases from V and 6 bases from J, the junction contained 1 base not matched to a gene. CDR1 and CDR2 (germline): SGHRS, YFSETQ. This CDR3 comprises 13 residues. CDR3 residues: CASSSLAGGEQYF. DNA of the CDR3: TGCGCCAGCAGCTCACTAGCGGGGGGCGAGCAGTACTTC.

The chain joins TRBV7-6 to TRBJ2-3, with 12 positions matching TRBD2. CDR1 and CDR2 (germline): SGHVS, FNYEAQ. There are 18 residues in the CDR3. With 5 bases clipped from V and 3 bases from J, the junction kept 12 bases outside the gene matches. The CDR3 region has the DNA TGTGCCAGCAGCCCCCGGGCAGCTAGCGGGGGGGTAACAGATACGCAGTATTTT. It yields the protein CASSPRAASGGVTDTQYF.

This clone was observed a few times. The DNA of the CDR3 is TGTGCCAGCAGCGCTAGCGGGACAGACCCCACCGGGGAGCTGTTTTTT. Encoded protein: CASSASGTDPTGELFF. The rearrangement uses TRBV9 and TRBJ2-2, with TRBD2 matching over 9 bases. The CDR3 loop spans 16 amino acids. V lost 3 bases to trimming and J lost 4 bases; unmatched junction nucleotides: 7. Germline loops: CDR1 SGDLS, CDR2 YYNGEE.

This clone was observed a handful of times. The chain combines TRBV7-2 with TRBJ2-5, with D maybe TRBD1 (5 bases). CDR3 length equals 15 residues. Trimming removed 1 base at V and 5 bases at J, with 14 bases between. The germline gives CDR1 SGHTA, CDR2 FQGNSA. The CDR3 protein is CASSLGQGGSETQYF. The CDR3 nucleotides read TGTGCCAGCAGCTTAGGGCAGGGTGGTAGCGAGACCCAGTACTTC.

This chain connects TRBV7-3 to TRBJ2-7; maybe TRBD1 (6 bases). The germline V gene has CDR1 SGHTA and CDR2 FQGTGA. The CDR3 consists of 16 residues. V lost 2 bases to trimming and J lost 7 bases, with 21 bases between them. CDR3: CASSLGSGTYQSEQYF. The CDR3 DNA sequence: TGTGCCAGCAGCTTAGGCTCCGGGACATACCAATCGGAGCAGTACTTC. The variable domain in full, with the rest retrieved from reference TRBV7-3 and TRBJ2-7, is GAGVSQTPSNKVTEKGKYVELRCDPISGHTALYWYRQSLGQGPEFLIYFQGTGAADDSGLPNDRFFAVRPEGSVSTLKIQRTERGDSAVYLCASSLGSGTYQSEQYFGPGTRLTVT.

The gene calls are TRBV4-3 and TRBJ1-5, with D hard to call. Germline V gives CDR1 LGHNA, CDR2 YSLEER. Trimming removed 0 bases from V and 11 bases from J, with 14 bases in between. The CDR3 runs 14 residues. The CDR3 here is CASSQDLGWGAQHF. The CDR3 nucleotides read TGCGCCAGCAGCCAAGATCTAGGGTGGGGAGCCCAGCATTTT.

This rearrangement joins TRBV6-5 to TRBJ1-1; D ambiguous. Trimming took off 6 bases at V and 5 bases at J, with 13 bases between the two ends. The CDR3 is made up of 13 amino acids. Germline V gene lookup returns CDR1 MNHEY and CDR2 SVGAGI. CDR3 sequence reads: CASSLMGSTEAFF. For the CDR3, the DNA is TGTGCCAGCAGCCTAATGGGGAGTACTGAAGCTTTCTTT.

A single count supports this clone. V usage is TRBV27 and J usage is TRBJ1-5, with 9 bases matching TRBD1. With 9 bases clipped from V and 5 bases from J, the junction kept 11 bases outside the gene matches. The CDR3 consists of 15 residues. Looked up from germline, CDR1 is MNHEY and CDR2 is SMNVEV (reference sequence). CDR3 loop: CASSARTGVDQPQHF. The CDR3 DNA follows: TGTGCCAGTTCCGCTCGGACAGGGGTTGATCAGCCCCAGCATTTT.

This chain joins TRBV7-2 and TRBJ1-3; D is perhaps TRBD1 (6 bases). V was cut by 5 bases and J by 0 bases, with 17 bases left in between. The germline CDR1 and CDR2 sequences are SGHTA and FQGNSA. CDR3 length equals 17 residues. The CDR3: CASSRGGRLNSGNTIYF. The CDR3, as DNA: TGTGCCAGCAGCCGGGGGGGCAGGCTCAACTCTGGAAACACCATATATTTT.

This rearrangement joins TRBV5-1 to TRBJ1-3; 9 bases are shared with TRBD1. The germline CDR1 and CDR2 sequences are SGHRS and YFSETQ. The junction had 8 bases not matched to a gene; V was cut back by 2 bases and J by 2 bases. The CDR3 spans 17 residues. The CDR3 sequence: CASSLTGTGRAGNTIYF. CDR3 bases: TGCGCCAGCAGCTTAACCGGGACAGGGAGAGCTGGAAACACCATATATTTT.

The CDR3 spells CSVDNSNRETQYF. CDR3 coding DNA: TGCAGCGTTGATAACAGCAATCGGGAGACCCAGTACTTC. This rearrangement joins TRBV29-1 to TRBJ2-5, with D hard to call. Germline-derived CDR1 and CDR2 are SQVTM and ANQGSEA. The CDR3 runs to 13 residues. V lost 3 bases, J lost 5 bases, and 13 bases lay in between.

V gene TRBV29-1 combines with J gene TRBJ2-7, with D perhaps matching TRBD1 (6 bases). Germline V gene data show CDR1 as SQVTM and CDR2 as ANQGSEA. Deletions cut 6 bases from V and 5 bases from J, with 20 bases between. The CDR3 covers 14 residues. Here the CDR3 reads CSVVIQGPLDEQYF. CDR3 bases: TGCAGCGTCGTAATACAGGGCCCTCTGGACGAGCAGTACTTC.